The 27 T cell receptor beta chains listed next were all sequenced from one sample in a study of T cells in Graves' hyperthyroidism and ophthalmopathy (dated by TCRdb to about 2019). The library was obtained by multiplex PCR. TCRdb shows the sequencer as Illumina HiSeq 2000. TCR beta CDR3 regions were amplified from RNA transcripts. The first round of RT-PCR for the TCR CDR3 was performed with the HTBI primer set and the Qiagen OneStep RT-PCR kit. TCRdb reprocessed the public reads (quality trimming at Q25 with fastp, clone calling with MiXCR) and kept in-frame beta chains. Rows are unified per CDR3 protein, each entry keeping the most common DNA and genes. This sample gives around 600,000 distinct CDR3 sequences in total; over 40% of them show up just once. The ten largest clones capture more than 7% of the sample. Sequencing used peripheral blood or thyroid tissue (not recorded which). These receptor sequences come from an adult man with Graves' disease, either hyperthyroidism or ophthalmopathy (not recorded which).

The CDR3 loop is CATSEGTAIRYGYTF. The CDR3 nucleotides read TGTGCCACCAGTGAAGGGACAGCGATAAGATATGGCTACACCTTC. The chain joins TRBV24-1 to TRBJ1-2; 7 nucleotides agree with TRBD1. Germline V CDR1 and CDR2: KGHDR, SFDVKD. V lost 4 bases to trimming and J lost 5 bases; unmatched junction nucleotides: 9. The CDR3 length is 15 residues.

This clonotype was observed a single time. At one of its ends the junction is not consistent with the germline gene, which may arise from a read error. The V and J genes are TRBV7-2 and TRBJ1-2, with D possibly matching TRBD1 (6 bases). CDR3 length equals 14 residues. From germline, CDR1 is SGHTA and CDR2 FQGNSA. The CDR3 bases are TGCGCCAGCAGCCAAGACGGGACATTCGTTGGCTACACCTTC. Translated: CASSQDGTFVGYTF.

As for this clonotype: A much larger clone is a single base away; this may be a read error. The chain joins TRBV7-9 to TRBJ1-5; D not certain. V was cut by 1 base and J by 2 bases, with 12 bases left in between. The CDR3 extends over 16 amino acids. Germline V gene data show CDR1 as SEHNR and CDR2 as FQNEAQ (reference sequence). Written as DNA, the CDR3 is TGTGCCAGCAGCTTAGTGAGAGGAGAGGGCAATCAGCCCCAGCATTTT. Its protein is CASSLVRGEGNQPQHF. Using reference TRBV7-9 and TRBJ1-5 for the parts outside the CDR3, the full variable domain is DTGVSQNPRHKITKRGQNVTFRCDPISEHNRLYWYRQTLGQGPEFLTYFQNEAQLEKSRLLSDRFSAERPKGSFSTLEIQRTEQGDSAMYLCASSLVRGEGNQPQHFGDGTRLSIL.

This clonotype was seen at least ten times. The chain combines TRBV2 with TRBJ1-1, with 7 positions matching TRBD1. Germline V gene lookup returns CDR1 SNHLY and CDR2 FYNNEI. With 4 bases clipped from V and 0 bases from J, the junction kept 8 bases outside the gene matches. This CDR3 contains 16 residues. CDR3 amino acids: CASSAIGGGLNTEAFF. In DNA, the CDR3 is TGTGCCAGCAGTGCAATAGGAGGGGGCCTGAACACTGAAGCTTTCTTT.

Only a few counts were recorded for this clonotype. An end of the junction differs from the germline gene, which may be a read error. In DNA, the CDR3 is TGCGCCAGCAGTGGGACAGAAGCCTACGAGCAGTACTTC. Translated, it gives CASSGTEAYEQYF. The V gene is TRBV7-2, the J gene TRBJ2-7; 7 nucleotides align to TRBD1. This CDR3 has 13 amino acids. Germline values: CDR1 SGHTA, CDR2 FQGNSA.

The CDR3 DNA reads as TGTGCCAGTAGTATAGGCTGGCAAGCAGAGACCCAGTACTTC. Translation gives CASSIGWQAETQYF. The chain employs TRBV19 and TRBJ2-5, with D unclear. The CDR3 loop spans 14 amino acids. V was pared by 1 base and J by 4 bases, with 10 bases between. Germline V gene sequence: CDR1 LNHDA, CDR2 SQIVND (reference sequence).

This clonotype was picked up a small number of times. V usage is TRBV3-1 and J usage is TRBJ1-1; D is undetermined. Germline loops: CDR1 LGHDT, CDR2 YNNKEL (reference sequence). Trimming removed 1 base from V and 0 bases from J, with 9 bases in between. This CDR3 spans 15 amino acids. DNA for the CDR3: TGTGCCAGCAGCCAAGCTTGGGCTATGAACACTGAAGCTTTCTTT. Its protein is CASSQAWAMNTEAFF. The full variable domain, completed using reference TRBV3-1 and TRBJ1-1, is DTAVSQTPKYLVTQMGNDKSIKCEQNLGHDTMYWYKQDSKKFLKIMFSYNNKELIINETVPNRFSPKSPDKAHLNLHINSLELGDSAVYFCASSQAWAMNTEAFFGQGTRLTVV.

This chain joins TRBV20-1 and TRBJ1-1; perhaps TRBD1 as D (5 bases). CDR1 and CDR2 (germline): DFQATT, SNEGSKA (reference sequence). Trimming removed 3 bases from V and 5 bases from J, with 16 bases in between. The CDR3 runs to 14 residues. This chain's CDR3 is CSARTATKSTEAFF. In DNA form, the CDR3 reads TGCAGTGCTAGGACAGCAACTAAGTCAACTGAAGCTTTCTTT.

This clonotype has just one count. At one end the junction does not follow the germline gene, possibly because of a read error. This chain connects TRBV7-9 to TRBJ1-5, with D perhaps matching TRBD1 (6 bases). The CDR3 totals 15 residues. Germline-derived CDR1 and CDR2 are SEHNR and FQNEAQ (reference sequence). As DNA, the CDR3 is TGTGCCGGCAGCCAAGGCGGGGACAATCATCAGCCCCAGCATTTT. Its translation: CAGSQGGDNHQPQHF.

Notes on this clonotype: Possible read error: a much larger clone is one base away. The V and J genes are TRBV20-1 and TRBJ2-6, with 7 bases matching TRBD1. This CDR3 comprises 15 residues. V lost 3 bases and J lost 0; bases outside the gene matches: 2. From germline, CDR1 is DFQATT and CDR2 SNEGSKA (reference sequence). CDR3 residues: CSARGTASGANVLTF. In DNA form, the CDR3 reads TGCAGTGCTAGGGGGACAGCCTCTGGGGCCAACGTCCTGACTTTC.

The rearrangement links TRBV19 to TRBJ1-3, with D possibly being TRBD1 (5 bases). This CDR3 is built from 12 residues. In germline, CDR1 is LNHDA, CDR2 SQIVND (reference sequence). With 6 bases removed from V and 8 bases from J, the gap between germline ends came to 11 bases. CDR3 DNA sequence: TGTGCCAGTAGCAGGGACCTGGACACCATATATTTT. Amino acid sequence: CASSRDLDTIYF. The full variable domain, its missing parts supplied by reference TRBV19 and TRBJ1-3, is DGGITQSPKYLFRKEGQNVTLSCEQNLNHDAMYWYRQDPGQGLRLIYYSQIVNDFQKGDIAEGYSVSREKKESFPLTVTSAQKNPTAFYLCASSRDLDTIYFGEGSWLTVV.

Comments on this clonotype: At one end, the junction sequence differs from germline, possibly due to a read error. The rearrangement uses TRBV7-9 and TRBJ2-7; D may be TRBD1 or TRBD2 (5 bases each). The CDR3 loop spans 17 amino acids. Germline CDR1 reads SEHNR; CDR2 reads FQNEAQ (reference sequence). The CDR3 region has the DNA TGCGCCAGCAGCGTACGACTCACTCCGGGACGAGCCTACGAGCAGTACTTC. It codes for CASSVRLTPGRAYEQYF.

The rearrangement links TRBV7-9 to TRBJ1-5; weak D call: TRBD1 (5 bases). This CDR3 has 19 amino acids. Germline-derived CDR1 and CDR2 are SEHNR and FQNEAQ (reference sequence). With 1 base removed from V and 3 bases from J, the gap between germline ends came to 22 bases. In DNA form, the CDR3 reads TGTGCCAGCAGCTTAGGTACCGGGTCAGGGCTCATGATCAATCAGCCCCAGCATTTT. This sequence encodes CASSLGTGSGLMINQPQHF.

The chain links TRBV7-2 to TRBJ2-2; 13 bases line up with TRBD2. The CDR3 covers 16 residues. J gave up 7 bases and V 5 bases, and 7 bases lay outside the gene matches. Germline-derived CDR1 and CDR2 are SGHTA and FQGNSA. CDR3 in DNA: TGTGCCAGCAGCCCAACTAGCGGGAGGGCCGACGGGGAGCTGTTTTTT. Translation: CASSPTSGRADGELFF.

The chain joins TRBV14 to TRBJ2-7; 10 nucleotides match TRBD1. CDR1 is SGHDN and CDR2 is FVKESK in the germline V gene. The ends lost 5 bases at V and 5 bases at J; junction bases unmatched: 9. The CDR3 spans 15 residues. As DNA, the CDR3 is TGTGCCAGCAGCGTAGACAGGGGGCGCACCCACGAGCAGTACTTC. Its protein product is CASSVDRGRTHEQYF.

This clonotype was observed at least ten times. The chain combines TRBV20-1 with TRBJ2-7, with 7 bases identical to TRBD2. The CDR3 consists of 13 residues. Trimming cost V 6 bases and J 2 bases; bases outside gene matches: 7. Germline V gives CDR1 DFQATT, CDR2 SNEGSKA (reference sequence). Written as DNA, the CDR3 is TGCAGTGCCCGTAAACTAGCGACCTACGAGCAGTACTTC. Translation: CSARKLATYEQYF.

The chain joins TRBV10-3 to TRBJ2-2; D gene unclear. The V end lost 2 bases, the J end lost 8 bases, and 0 bases lay between the germline ends. This CDR3 spans 10 amino acids. Germline values: CDR1 ENHRY, CDR2 SYGVKD. CDR3 protein: CAISEGELFF. The CDR3 DNA follows: TGTGCCATCAGTGAGGGGGAGCTGTTTTTT.

There are many counts of this clonotype. J is TRBJ1-4 and V is TRBV29-1; possibly TRBD1 for D (5 bases). CDR3 length equals 13 residues. Germline assignment: CDR1 SQVTM and CDR2 ANQGSEA. V dropped 7 bases and J dropped 7 bases, with 16 bases sitting between them. The CDR3 DNA reads TGCAGCGCCGGCCAGGGTAGCTCTGAAAAACTGTTTTTT. Its translation: CSAGQGSSEKLFF.

This clonotype was detected ten times or more. The V gene is TRBV24-1, the J gene TRBJ2-5, with no clear D. Deletions cut 4 bases from V and 4 bases from J, with 12 bases between. CDR3 length equals 14 residues. Germline CDR1 is KGHDR and CDR2 is SFDVKD. The CDR3 region has the DNA TGTGCCACCAGTGAACCAGGACGGGTAGAGACCCAGTACTTC. Amino acid sequence: CATSEPGRVETQYF.

In this sample, this clonotype turned up once. This chain connects TRBV7-3 to TRBJ2-5, with unresolved D. The CDR3 loop spans 13 amino acids. In germline, CDR1 is SGHTA, CDR2 FQGTGA. V was shortened by 5 bases and J by 9 bases, with 16 bases between the two germline ends. This chain's CDR3 is CASSQGIGMAQYF. In DNA, the CDR3 is TGTGCCAGCAGCCAAGGAATCGGCATGGCCCAGTACTTC.

V usage is TRBV7-2 and J usage is TRBJ2-2; TRBD1 matches 7 bases. J lost 7 bases, V lost 7 bases, and 3 bases had no gene match. The germline V gene has CDR1 SGHTA and CDR2 FQGNSA. The CDR3 is 12 amino acids. CDR3 loop: CASTTGVGELFF. The CDR3 DNA reads as TGTGCCAGCACTACAGGGGTCGGGGAGCTGTTTTTT.

The V call is TRBV19, the J call TRBJ2-7, with TRBD2 matching 7 bases. The CDR3 runs to 14 residues. Trimming took 9 bases from V and 5 from J; bases not matched to a gene: 13. The V gene's germline CDR1 is LNHDA and CDR2 SQIVND (reference sequence). CDR3 residues: CARGDGAGVDEQYF. DNA for the CDR3: TGTGCCAGGGGTGATGGCGCGGGGGTGGACGAGCAGTACTTC. The full variable domain, completed using reference TRBV19 and TRBJ2-7, is DGGITQSPKYLFRKEGQNVTLSCEQNLNHDAMYWYRQDPGQGLRLIYYSQIVNDFQKGDIAEGYSVSREKKESFPLTVTSAQKNPTAFYLCARGDGAGVDEQYFGPGTRLTVT.

With respect to this clonotype: A much bigger clone sits one base away, suggesting this may be a read error. This chain joins TRBV10-1 and TRBJ2-5; no clear D. Trimming shortened V by 8 bases and J by 5 bases, and 12 bases separated the two germline ends. The CDR3 consists of 12 residues. Looked up from germline, CDR1 is WNHNN and CDR2 is SYGVQD (reference sequence). CDR3 bases: TGCGCCAGCTCTGGCACGTTGGAGACCCAGTACTTC. Protein product: CASSGTLETQYF.

This chain joins TRBV2 and TRBJ1-4; D gene uncertain. Looked up from germline, CDR1 is SNHLY and CDR2 is FYNNEI. The CDR3 covers 15 residues. V lost 7 bases to trimming and J lost 1 base, with 13 bases between them. The CDR3 nucleotides are TGTGCCAGCACCCTCGGCTGGGAAACTAATGAAAAACTGTTTTTT. Encoded protein: CASTLGWETNEKLFF.

The genes are TRBV11-2 and TRBJ1-1; no reliable D call. Trimming stripped 4 bases from V and 3 bases from J, with 9 bases between. Germline V CDR1 and CDR2: SGHAT, FQNNGV. The CDR3 runs 13 residues. This CDR3 is CASSSRMDTEAFF. The CDR3 nucleotides read TGTGCCAGCAGCTCGAGGATGGACACTGAAGCTTTCTTT.

The rearrangement joins TRBV19 to TRBJ1-6; no reliable D call. The CDR3 extends over 12 amino acids. The germline gives CDR1 LNHDA, CDR2 SQIVND (reference sequence). The ends were cut back, 10 bases at V and 7 bases at J, with 11 bases in the middle. Written as DNA, the CDR3 is TGTGCCACTAGCAGCGGCAATTCACCCCTCCACTTT. This encodes CATSSGNSPLHF.

The V call is TRBV10-3, the J call TRBJ1-4; no reliable D call. Trimming left V 3 bases short and J 10 bases short, with 9 bases between. This CDR3 is 12 amino acids long. Germline V CDR1 and CDR2: ENHRY, SYGVKD. This CDR3 reads CAISESMGKLFF. CDR3 DNA: TGTGCCATCAGTGAATCGATGGGAAAACTGTTTTTT.